Shown below are 23 T cell receptor beta chains from a single sample sequenced in a study of PD-1 blockade in classical Hodgkin lymphoma. Time point described: cycle 4 day 1 (C4D1), after six to seven weeks of nivolumab. Relapse was seen in all patients after autologous stem cell transplantation, and brentuximab vedotin exposure was variable. The method was immunoSEQ multiplex PCR; TCRdb's version includes in-frame clones alone and lacks a portion of them. The table records 45,000 to 60,000 clones, about 80% of them present only once. The sequencing used peripheral blood mononuclear cells (PBMCs), collected before the fourth cycle of nivolumab. These receptors were obtained from a human donor with classical Hodgkin lymphoma.

The chain couples TRBV9 to TRBJ2-5, with 7 positions matching TRBD2. J lost 2 bases, V lost 4 bases, and 5 bases had no gene match. Germline assignment: CDR1 SGDLS and CDR2 YYNGEE. The CDR3 length is 14 residues. CDR3 nucleotides: TGTGCCAGCAGCCGAGGGAGGGGTCAAGAGACCCAGTACTTC. This sequence encodes CASSRGRGQETQYF.

The J gene is TRBJ1-1, the V gene TRBV9; D possibly corresponds to TRBD1 (5 bases). Per germline, CDR1 SGDLS and CDR2 YYNGEE. Trimming took 0 bases from V and 6 from J, leaving 9 bases between them. The CDR3 has 13 amino acids. CDR3 in amino acids: CASSVGQFAEAFF. The CDR3 bases are TGTGCCAGCAGCGTAGGACAGTTCGCTGAAGCTTTCTTT.

V usage is TRBV7-6 and J usage is TRBJ2-3, with D uncertain. This CDR3 is 13 amino acids long. V lost 4 bases to trimming and J lost 5 bases, with 10 bases between them. Germline V lookup: CDR1 SGHVS, CDR2 FNYEAQ. CDR3 bases: TGTGCCAGCAGCTCCCGACTGGGAGATACGCAGTATTTT. It translates to CASSSRLGDTQYF.

This chain uses TRBV28 with TRBJ1-1; 8 bases align to TRBD1. Trimming took 4 bases from V and 1 from J; bases not matched to a gene: 8. CDR3 length equals 16 residues. Germline assignment: CDR1 MDHEN and CDR2 SYDVKM. The CDR3 nucleotides are TGTGCCAGCAGTTCCCTAATACAGGGGGAGAACACTGAAGCTTTCTTT. Translated: CASSSLIQGENTEAFF.

The chain recombines TRBV6-5 with TRBJ2-5; 9 bases agree with TRBD2. CDR3 length: 13 amino acids. After removal of 6 bases from V and 5 bases from J, the junction contained 4 bases not matched to a gene. Germline V lookup: CDR1 MNHEY, CDR2 SVGAGI. This CDR3 is CASRRGGGETQYF. CDR3 nucleotides: TGTGCCAGCAGGCGGGGGGGTGGGGAGACCCAGTACTTC.

DNA of the CDR3: TGTGCCAGCAGCTCAGTAAGGCCCAAGACCCAGTACTTC. The encoded protein is CASSSVRPKTQYF. The rearrangement joins TRBV7-2 to TRBJ2-5; D is unclear. Trimming took off 4 bases at V and 6 bases at J, with 12 bases between the two ends. The CDR3 totals 13 residues. Germline V gives CDR1 SGHTA, CDR2 FQGNSA.

This chain links TRBV6-6 with TRBJ2-7; D not certain. This CDR3 spans 13 amino acids. V was pared by 0 bases and J by 1 base, with 4 bases between. Germline loops: CDR1 MNHNY, CDR2 SVGAGI (reference sequence). The CDR3 sequence: CASSYSGSYEQYF. The CDR3, as DNA: TGTGCCAGCAGTTACTCGGGGTCCTACGAGCAGTACTTC.

This rearrangement joins TRBV5-8 to TRBJ2-7; the D is unclear. From germline, CDR1 is SGHTS and CDR2 YDEGEE. CDR3 length: 13 residues. Trimming pared 5 bases from V and 1 base from J, leaving 10 bases between. The CDR3 DNA reads TGTGCCAGCAGTACGGACCCATCCTACGAGCAGTACTTC. It yields the protein CASSTDPSYEQYF. The full variable domain, completed using reference TRBV5-8 and TRBJ2-7, is EAGVTQSPTHLIKTRGQQATLRCSPISGHTSVYWYQQALGLGLQFLLWYDEGEERNRGNFPPRFSGRQFPNYSSELNVNALELEDSALYLCASSTDPSYEQYFGPGTRLTVT.

The J gene is TRBJ1-5, the V gene TRBV7-9; 12 bases fit TRBD1. V gave up 5 bases and J gave up 7 bases; unmatched junction bases: 3. This CDR3 comprises 14 residues. Germline assignment: CDR1 SEHNR and CDR2 FQNEAQ (reference sequence). The CDR3 here is CASSPGTGGQPQHF. Here the CDR3 DNA reads TGTGCCAGCAGCCCCGGGACAGGGGGCCAGCCCCAGCATTTT.

The rearrangement joins TRBV29-1 to TRBJ1-2; 10 nucleotides line up with TRBD1. The length of the CDR3 is 15 residues. Trimming at V came to 4 bases and at J to 6 bases, leaving 11 bases not matched to a gene. Per germline, CDR1 SQVTM and CDR2 ANQGSEA. CDR3 sequence: CSVGGGTGENDGYTF. The CDR3, as DNA: TGCAGCGTTGGAGGTGGGACAGGGGAGAATGATGGCTACACCTTC. The whole variable domain, filled in from reference TRBV29-1 and TRBJ1-2, reads SAVISQKPSRDICQRGTSLTIQCQVDSQVTMMFWYRQQPGQSLTLIATANQGSEATYESGFVIDKFPISRPNLTFSTLTVSNMSPEDSSIYLCSVGGGTGENDGYTFGSGTRLTVV.

The CDR3 DNA follows: TGTGCCATCAGAGTTAGCGGGGGGGCCCGTTCAGATACGCAGTATTTT. Translating gives CAIRVSGGARSDTQYF. The chain employs TRBV10-3 and TRBJ2-3; 11 positions agree with TRBD2. The ends lost 6 bases at V and 4 bases at J; junction bases unmatched: 9. Looked up from germline, CDR1 is ENHRY and CDR2 is SYGVKD. The length of the CDR3 is 16 residues.

Concerning this clone itself: One junction end disagrees with the germline gene, perhaps due to a read error. The genes are TRBV18 and TRBJ1-1; tentative D call: TRBD1 (6 bases). Germline values: CDR1 KGHSH, CDR2 LQKENI. The CDR3 contains 14 residues. The CDR3 DNA reads as TGTGCCAGCTCGCCACAGACAGGGAACACTGAAGCTTTCTTT. As protein: CASSPQTGNTEAFF. Combining the CDR3 with reference TRBV18 and TRBJ1-1 gives the whole variable domain NAGVMQNPRHLVRRRGQEARLRCSPMKGHSHVYWYRQLPEEGLKFMVYLQKENIIDESGMPKERFSAEFPKEGPSILRIQQVVRGDSAAYFCASSPQTGNTEAFFGQGTRLTVV.

The gene calls are TRBV12-5 and TRBJ1-3; D not resolved. V lost 3 bases and J 6 bases, leaving 6 bases between the germline ends. The CDR3 extends over 12 amino acids. Germline assignment: CDR1 LGHNT and CDR2 FRNRAP. The CDR3 nucleotides are TGTGCTAGTGGTTTTGGGGTAAACACCATATATTTT. It yields the protein CASGFGVNTIYF.

This chain connects TRBV30 to TRBJ1-1; maybe TRBD1 (6 bases). The ends were cut back, 5 bases at V and 1 base at J, with 8 bases in the middle. CDR3 size: 12 residues. Per the germline V gene, CDR1 is GTSNPN and CDR2 is SVGIG (reference sequence). Written as DNA, the CDR3 is TGTGCCTGGGCGACAGGGAACACTGAAGCTTTCTTT. It encodes CAWATGNTEAFF.

The rearrangement joins TRBV7-8 to TRBJ1-6; 7 bases fit TRBD1. V gave up 7 bases and J gave up 6 bases; unmatched junction bases: 6. Germline V gene lookup returns CDR1 SGHVS and CDR2 FQNEAQ. This CDR3 is 14 amino acids long. The chain's CDR3 is CASTPGQSNSPLHF. CDR3 DNA sequence: TGTGCCAGCACCCCGGGACAGTCTAATTCACCCCTCCACTTT. The full variable domain, completed using reference TRBV7-8 and TRBJ1-6, is GAGVSQSPRYKVAKRGQDVALRCDPISGHVSLFWYQQALGQGPEFLTYFQNEAQLDKSGLPSDRFFAERPEGSVSTLKIQRTQQEDSAVYLCASTPGQSNSPLHFGNGTRLTVT.

The chain employs TRBV9 and TRBJ2-2, with D uncertain. This CDR3 comprises 15 residues. Trimming pared 0 bases from V and 3 bases from J, leaving 9 bases between. Germline assignment: CDR1 SGDLS and CDR2 YYNGEE. For the CDR3, the DNA is TGTGCCAGCAGCGTAGTAGCTCACTACACCGGGGAGCTGTTTTTT. It translates to CASSVVAHYTGELFF.

This clone was found once. The J gene is TRBJ1-1, the V gene TRBV28; D is uncertain. Trimming took 8 bases from V and 0 from J, leaving 7 bases between them. This CDR3 has 12 amino acids. Germline CDR1 is MDHEN and CDR2 is SYDVKM. Here the CDR3 reads CASEILNTEAFF. The CDR3, as DNA: TGTGCCAGCGAGATTCTGAACACTGAAGCTTTCTTT.

CDR3 residues: CASSVGLDTDTQYF. CDR3 DNA sequence: TGTGCCAGCAGTGTAGGACTTGACACAGATACGCAGTATTTT. The chain recombines TRBV2 with TRBJ2-3; a weak D match, TRBD2 (5 bases). From germline, CDR1 is SNHLY and CDR2 FYNNEI. V gave up 4 bases and J gave up 2 bases, with 10 bases separating them. The CDR3 loop spans 14 amino acids.

The chain has TRBV30 and TRBJ1-2; a weak D match, TRBD1 (6 bases). This CDR3 has 12 residues. Deletions cut 2 bases from V and 5 bases from J, with 9 bases between. Germline V gives CDR1 GTSNPN, CDR2 SVGIG (reference sequence). The CDR3, as DNA: TGTGCCTGGAGTCCACAGGGATATGGCTACACCTTC. It encodes CAWSPQGYGYTF.

This rearrangement joins TRBV7-2 to TRBJ2-5, with TRBD2 matching 7 bases. Germline CDR1 SGHTA, CDR2 FQGNSA. After removal of 1 base from V and 4 bases from J, the junction contained 6 bases not matched to a gene. The CDR3 contains 15 residues. Written as DNA, the CDR3 is TGTGCCAGCAGCTTAGGACTAGCTCGAGGAGAGACCCAGTACTTC. Translating it yields CASSLGLARGETQYF.

The chain combines TRBV28 with TRBJ2-6; D gene unclear. The CDR3 is made up of 14 amino acids. Germline V CDR1 and CDR2: MDHEN, SYDVKM. The V end lost 6 bases, the J end lost 4 bases, and 10 bases lay between the germline ends. In nucleotides, the CDR3 is TGTGCCAGCAGGATGGGCGCCGGGGCCAACGTCCTGACTTTC. This sequence encodes CASRMGAGANVLTF.

The chain couples TRBV25-1 to TRBJ1-2; D unclear. This CDR3 region has 13 residues. V was trimmed by 3 bases and J by 6 bases, leaving 11 bases between them. Germline V gene data show CDR1 as MGHDK and CDR2 as SYGVNS. CDR3 DNA sequence: TGTGCCAGCAGTGAGGACGGGTGGAATGGCTACACCTTC. Encoded protein: CASSEDGWNGYTF.

CDR3 loop: CATKRLRQDGEKLFF. CDR3 bases: TGTGCCACCAAACGCTTACGACAGGACGGAGAAAAACTGTTTTTT. The genes are TRBV27 and TRBJ1-4; perhaps TRBD1 as D (6 bases). The CDR3 is 15 residues long. Trimming removed 10 bases from V and 8 bases from J, with 23 bases in between. Germline V gives CDR1 MNHEY, CDR2 SMNVEV (reference sequence).